This T cell receptor (beta chain) was captured by sequencing in a study of blood T cell repertoires in COVID-19. Study-level background: The United States, Italy and Spain were the sources of the acute and convalescent COVID-19 samples. T cells, B-cell-depleted T cells, or PBMCs supplied cDNA or gDNA.

Under the authors' procedure: The assay estimated nucleated cells by amplifying reference gene primers. Sequencing was performed with immunoSEQ multiplex PCR; in TCRdb, only in-frame clones are kept and a portion is missing. That table supplies the V and J calls and clone size; D and trimming were determined from the DNA. The sample yields a few hundred thousand clones, around nine tenths seen once. The CDR3 covers 16 residues. The germline gives CDR1 SGHRS, CDR2 YFSETQ. V lost 0 bases to trimming and J lost 3 bases, with 14 bases between them. This sequence originates from a woman in her 70s with active or convalescent COVID-19. This chain uses TRBV5-1 with TRBJ2-3; D possibly corresponds to TRBD1 (6 bases). The sequencing input was peripheral blood. In DNA form, the CDR3 reads TGCGCCAGCAGCTTGGGAAGGGGCAGGGGTACAGATACGCAGTATTTT. It yields the protein CASSLGRGRGTDTQYF.